This is a list of T cell receptor beta chains from one sample in a study of blood T cells in healthy people across ages. TCRdb re-analysed the 5' RACE reads in MiXCR, keeping a single row per CDR3 protein. The table includes 730,000 or so distinct CDR3 sequences, roughly 43% detected once. Material: blood. These receptors were taken from an elderly man in good health. CDR3s include the opening cysteine and the closing phenylalanine or tryptophan. D genes are given only for firm matches. Expanded clones are given a class, and other clones once, few, many or no size at all.

cdr3_aa: CASSREGSSGANVLTF
cdr3_nt: TGTGCCAGCAGCCGAGAAGGGTCTTCTGGGGCCAACGTCCTGACTTTC
j_call: TRBJ2-6
d_call: NA
clone_size: NA
cdr3_length: 16
v_call: TRBV11-1

cdr3_aa: CASSPPQTDSYEQYF
cdr3_nt: TGTGCCAGCAGCCCACCCCAGACAGACTCCTACGAGCAGTACTTC
j_call: TRBJ2-7
d_call: NA
clone_size: NA
cdr3_length: 15
v_call: TRBV6-2/TRBV6-3

cdr3_aa: CATDLRRTQANEQYF
cdr3_nt: TGTGCCACAGACCTAAGGCGCACACAGGCAAATGAGCAGTACTTC
j_call: TRBJ2-7
d_call: NA
clone_size: NA
cdr3_length: 15
v_call: TRBV6-6

cdr3_aa: CASSSIDRVLSSDTQYF
cdr3_nt: TGTGCCAGCAGCTCCATAGACAGGGTATTGAGCTCAGATACGCAGTATTTT
j_call: TRBJ2-3
d_call: TRBD1
clone_size: NA
cdr3_length: 17
v_call: TRBV7-2

cdr3_aa: CSGGGDTGETQYF
cdr3_nt: TGCAGTGGAGGGGGGGACACTGGGGAGACCCAGTACTTC
j_call: TRBJ2-5
d_call: NA
clone_size: many
cdr3_length: 13
v_call: TRBV20-1

cdr3_aa: CASSALGGDLGANEQFF
cdr3_nt: TGTGCCAGCAGCGCCCTGGGTGGGGACTTGGGGGCGAATGAGCAGTTCTTC
j_call: TRBJ2-1
d_call: NA
clone_size: few
cdr3_length: 17
v_call: TRBV9

cdr3_aa: CATSAGADTQYF
cdr3_nt: TGTGCCACCAGTGCTGGGGCAGATACGCAGTATTTT
j_call: TRBJ2-3
d_call: NA
clone_size: NA
cdr3_length: 12
v_call: TRBV24-1

cdr3_aa: CASSPSGGNGYTF
cdr3_nt: TGTGCCAGCAGCCCCTCCGGGGGGAATGGCTACACCTTC
j_call: TRBJ1-2
d_call: NA
clone_size: NA
cdr3_length: 13
v_call: TRBV7-9

cdr3_aa: CSARSPRGYYGYTF
cdr3_nt: TGCAGTGCTAGATCCCCCAGGGGGTACTATGGCTACACCTTC
j_call: TRBJ1-2
d_call: TRBD1
clone_size: NA
cdr3_length: 14
v_call: TRBV20-1

cdr3_aa: CASSLEDRDADNEQFF
cdr3_nt: TGTGCCAGCAGCTTGGAGGACCGAGACGCCGACAATGAGCAGTTCTTC
j_call: TRBJ2-1
d_call: NA
clone_size: NA
cdr3_length: 16
v_call: TRBV5-4

cdr3_aa: CASNVAGSIQYF
cdr3_nt: TGTGCCAGCAATGTGGCGGGGAGCATTCAGTACTTC
j_call: TRBJ2-4
d_call: NA
clone_size: NA
cdr3_length: 12
v_call: TRBV2

cdr3_aa: CASSLEQAYSPLHF
cdr3_nt: TGCGCCAGCAGCTTGGAACAGGCTTATTCACCCCTCCACTTT
j_call: TRBJ1-6
d_call: NA
clone_size: few
cdr3_length: 14
v_call: TRBV5-1

cdr3_aa: CSAPKAHPGDTQYF
cdr3_nt: TGCAGTGCGCCTAAAGCGCATCCTGGGGATACGCAGTATTTT
j_call: TRBJ2-3
d_call: NA
clone_size: NA
cdr3_length: 14
v_call: TRBV20-1

cdr3_aa: CASSVSPTSGTSTDTQYF
cdr3_nt: TGTGCCAGCAGCGTGAGCCCGACTAGCGGGACTAGCACAGATACGCAGTATTTT
j_call: TRBJ2-3
d_call: TRBD2
clone_size: NA
cdr3_length: 18
v_call: TRBV7-8

cdr3_aa: CSASNFGGGYTF
cdr3_nt: TGCAGTGCTAGCAACTTTGGGGGCGGCTACACCTTC
j_call: TRBJ1-2
d_call: NA
clone_size: NA
cdr3_length: 12
v_call: TRBV20-1

cdr3_aa: CASSPGFGYEQYF
cdr3_nt: TGTGCCAGCTCCCCAGGGTTTGGTTACGAGCAGTACTTC
j_call: TRBJ2-7
d_call: NA
clone_size: few
cdr3_length: 13
v_call: TRBV3-1

cdr3_aa: CATRGATDTQYF
cdr3_nt: TGTGCCACCCGGGGGGCAACAGATACGCAGTATTTT
j_call: TRBJ2-3
d_call: NA
clone_size: NA
cdr3_length: 12
v_call: TRBV6-4

cdr3_aa: CSARRSLYNEQYF
cdr3_nt: TGCAGTGCACGGCGGTCATTATACAATGAGCAGTACTTC
j_call: TRBJ2-7
d_call: NA
clone_size: NA
cdr3_length: 13
v_call: TRBV20-1

cdr3_aa: CASTDRGDDYGYTF
cdr3_nt: TGTGCCAGCACTGACAGGGGTGATGACTATGGCTACACCTTC
j_call: TRBJ1-2
d_call: TRBD1
clone_size: NA
cdr3_length: 14
v_call: TRBV25-1

cdr3_aa: CASSYLAYEQYF
cdr3_nt: TGTGCCAGCAGTTACCTTGCCTACGAGCAGTACTTC
j_call: TRBJ2-7
d_call: NA
clone_size: few
cdr3_length: 12
v_call: TRBV6-6

cdr3_aa: CASSLERAGYNEQFF
cdr3_nt: TGTGCCAGCAGCTTAGAACGGGCGGGATACAATGAGCAGTTCTTC
j_call: TRBJ2-1
d_call: NA
clone_size: few
cdr3_length: 15
v_call: TRBV7-2

cdr3_aa: CSADTSGRRYTDTQYF
cdr3_nt: TGCAGCGCTGACACTAGCGGGAGGCGCTACACAGATACGCAGTATTTT
j_call: TRBJ2-3
d_call: TRBD2
clone_size: NA
cdr3_length: 16
v_call: TRBV29-1

cdr3_aa: CASSSDGYNEQYF
cdr3_nt: TGTGCCAGCAGTTCGGACGGTTACAATGAGCAGTACTTC
j_call: TRBJ2-5
d_call: NA
clone_size: NA
cdr3_length: 13
v_call: TRBV6-6

cdr3_aa: CASSVRQSTDTQYF
cdr3_nt: TGTGCCAGCAGCGTCCGACAAAGCACAGATACGCAGTATTTT
j_call: TRBJ2-3
d_call: NA
clone_size: NA
cdr3_length: 14
v_call: TRBV9

cdr3_aa: CSARSLQGNYGYTF
cdr3_nt: TGCAGTGCTAGAAGTTTACAGGGTAACTATGGCTACACCTTC
j_call: TRBJ1-2
d_call: NA
clone_size: few
cdr3_length: 14
v_call: TRBV20-1

cdr3_aa: CASSRPFRGSSYEQYF
cdr3_nt: TGTGCCAGCAGTCGGCCTTTCAGGGGGAGCTCCTACGAGCAGTACTTC
j_call: TRBJ2-7
d_call: TRBD1
clone_size: few
cdr3_length: 16
v_call: TRBV6-5

cdr3_aa: CASSWSRSYEQYF
cdr3_nt: TGCGCCAGCAGCTGGAGTCGATCCTACGAGCAGTACTTC
j_call: TRBJ2-7
d_call: NA
clone_size: once
cdr3_length: 13
v_call: TRBV5-1

cdr3_aa: CASNTGTADEKLFF
cdr3_nt: TGTGCCAGCAACACCGGGACAGCAGATGAAAAACTGTTTTTT
j_call: TRBJ1-4
d_call: TRBD1
clone_size: NA
cdr3_length: 14
v_call: TRBV6-1

cdr3_aa: CSATYSGGTDTQYF
cdr3_nt: TGCAGTGCCACATATAGCGGGGGCACAGATACGCAGTATTTT
j_call: TRBJ2-3
d_call: TRBD2
clone_size: NA
cdr3_length: 14
v_call: TRBV20-1

cdr3_aa: CSARDNGQANEQFF
cdr3_nt: TGCAGTGCTAGAGATAACGGCCAAGCCAATGAGCAGTTCTTC
j_call: TRBJ2-1
d_call: NA
clone_size: NA
cdr3_length: 14
v_call: TRBV20-1

cdr3_aa: CASSDGGLGQPQHF
cdr3_nt: TGTGCCAGCTCTGACGGGGGACTCGGTCAGCCCCAGCATTTT
j_call: TRBJ1-5
d_call: NA
clone_size: many
cdr3_length: 14
v_call: TRBV18

cdr3_aa: CASSQFAADGNTIYF
cdr3_nt: TGTGCCAGCAGCCAATTCGCAGCTGACGGAAACACCATATATTTT
j_call: TRBJ1-3
d_call: NA
clone_size: NA
cdr3_length: 15
v_call: TRBV3-1

cdr3_aa: CASSPDSLGGEQYF
cdr3_nt: TGTGCCAGCAGTCCCGACAGCCTCGGGGGCGAGCAGTACTTC
j_call: TRBJ2-7
d_call: NA
clone_size: NA
cdr3_length: 14
v_call: TRBV6-2/TRBV6-3

cdr3_aa: CSVGGIAGTGKEETQYF
cdr3_nt: TGCAGCGTGGGGGGAATTGCGGGGACAGGGAAGGAAGAGACCCAGTACTTC
j_call: TRBJ2-5
d_call: TRBD1
clone_size: NA
cdr3_length: 17
v_call: TRBV29-1

cdr3_aa: CASSSLAGPRETQYF
cdr3_nt: TGTGCCAGCAGCTCCCTAGCGGGACCACGAGAGACCCAGTACTTC
j_call: TRBJ2-5
d_call: TRBD2
clone_size: once
cdr3_length: 15
v_call: TRBV7-3

cdr3_aa: CASSPSSRGGREQYF
cdr3_nt: TGTGCCAGCTCACCATCGTCTCGCGGGGGTAGAGAGCAGTACTTC
j_call: TRBJ2-5
d_call: TRBD2
clone_size: few
cdr3_length: 15
v_call: TRBV18

cdr3_aa: CASSVGGQAETQYF
cdr3_nt: TGTGCCAGCAGCGTAGGGGGACAGGCAGAGACCCAGTACTTC
j_call: TRBJ2-5
d_call: TRBD1
clone_size: NA
cdr3_length: 14
v_call: TRBV9

cdr3_aa: CSASRPPYTDTQYF
cdr3_nt: TGCAGTGCTAGCCGCCCCCCTTACACAGATACGCAGTATTTT
j_call: TRBJ2-3
d_call: NA
clone_size: NA
cdr3_length: 14
v_call: TRBV20-1

cdr3_aa: CSASPTGSYEQYF
cdr3_nt: TGCAGTGCTAGCCCCACAGGGTCCTACGAGCAGTACTTC
j_call: TRBJ2-7
d_call: NA
clone_size: many
cdr3_length: 13
v_call: TRBV20-1

cdr3_aa: CASSPGLHSGNTIYF
cdr3_nt: TGTGCCAGCAGCCCCGGGCTCCACTCTGGAAACACCATATATTTT
j_call: TRBJ1-3
d_call: NA
clone_size: NA
cdr3_length: 15
v_call: TRBV7-6

cdr3_aa: CASSQDRNTGELFF
cdr3_nt: TGTGCCAGCAGCCAAGATCGGAACACCGGGGAGCTGTTTTTT
j_call: TRBJ2-2
d_call: NA
clone_size: NA
cdr3_length: 14
v_call: TRBV3-1

cdr3_aa: CASSLVFGGAGSEQYF
cdr3_nt: TGTGCCAGCAGCTTAGTCTTCGGGGGCGCGGGCTCCGAGCAGTACTTC
j_call: TRBJ2-7
d_call: NA
clone_size: NA
cdr3_length: 16
v_call: TRBV7-2

cdr3_aa: CSARARDRSYEQYF
cdr3_nt: TGCAGTGCTAGAGCCAGGGACAGATCCTACGAGCAGTACTTC
j_call: TRBJ2-7
d_call: TRBD1
clone_size: few
cdr3_length: 14
v_call: TRBV20-1

cdr3_aa: CASNQYRNQPQPF
cdr3_nt: TGTGCCAGCAACCAGTACCGCAATCAGCCCCAGCCTTTT
j_call: TRBJ1-5
d_call: NA
clone_size: NA
cdr3_length: 13
v_call: TRBV7-2

cdr3_aa: CSVGPDGPDTQYF
cdr3_nt: TGCAGCGTTGGACCGGACGGCCCAGATACGCAGTATTTT
j_call: TRBJ2-3
d_call: NA
clone_size: many
cdr3_length: 13
v_call: TRBV29-1

cdr3_aa: CASPTYEEGTQYF
cdr3_nt: TGTGCCAGCCCCACATATGAAGAGGGTACGCAGTATTTT
j_call: TRBJ2-3
d_call: NA
clone_size: once
cdr3_length: 13
v_call: TRBV27

cdr3_aa: CASSFQHTSTDTHYF
cdr3_nt: TGTGCCAGCAGCTTTCAGCATACTAGCACAGATACGCACTATTTT
j_call: TRBJ2-3
d_call: NA
clone_size: NA
cdr3_length: 15
v_call: TRBV7-2